The present TCR beta chain was sequenced within a study of CD4 T cells in relation to SARS-CoV-2 and coronaviruses. The overall study: After nine to eleven days of antigen culture, PBMC TCR beta CDR3s were sequenced. Controls used an HIV-1 Nef peptide pool or no peptide.

Clones were read by immunoSEQ multiplex PCR, and TCRdb kept only the in-frame ones, dropping some. The sample shows about 22,000 clones, 72% of them seen only once. For this clone: The target antigen is unknown.

CD4+ T cells from unexposed donors were obtained before the COVID-19 pandemic (2011-2018). After less than 11 days of culture, CD4+ T cells were isolated. Overall study findings and caveats: About 65% of donors had memory CD4+ clonotypes crossrecognizing SARS-CoV-2 and common cold coronavirus spike.

This TCR was recovered from a human donor in good health. Material: CD4+ T cells from PBMCs, cultured in vitro.

The CDR3 here is CASSPGDLTLYEQYF. CDR3 sequence (DNA): TGTGCCAGCAGTCCGGGGGACCTAACGCTCTACGAGCAGTACTTC. The chain recombines TRBV27 with TRBJ2-7, with D perhaps matching TRBD2 (6 bases). CDR3 length equals 15 residues. In germline, CDR1 is MNHEY, CDR2 SMNVEV (reference sequence). V was pared by 5 bases and J by 3 bases, with 17 bases between.